Reported below is one TCR beta chain. The antigen is unknown. CDR1 is SGHTA and CDR2 is FQGNSA in the germline V gene. This CDR3 region has 14 residues. This specimen comes from a study of CXCR3-negative and CXCR3-positive naive CD8 T cells. The study, taken as a whole, reports: Against CXCR3-negative naive cells, CXCR3-positive naive cells showed more hydrophobic TRB CDR3s.

Libraries of TRB cDNA were made by 5' RACE and carried UMIs. No DNA is given; TCRdb re-called the 5' RACE reads and lists each CDR3 protein once. This sample contains tens of thousands of distinct CDR3 sequences. The receptor comes from a human donor in good health. Some clones in this sample may be carry-over from other donors' samples. The chain recombines TRBV7-2 with TRBJ2-7. The sequencing sample was made of naive CXCR3+ CD8+ T cells from blood. Subset indicated: CD45RO-CCR7+CD27+CD95- naive CD8+ T cells expressing CXCR3 (TNR3+). The CDR3 region is CASSLSTLSYEQYF.